This T cell receptor (beta chain) is drawn from a study of T cells after somatic rescue of genetic block. Germline V gene lookup returns CDR1 SGHDT and CDR2 YYEEEE. V was pared by 0 bases and J by 6 bases, with 1 base between. The CDR3 loop spans 11 amino acids. Method: immunoSEQ multiplex PCR; TCRdb's copy keeps in-frame clones and lacks some. This sample yields 80,000 to 100,000 clones, of which over 80% are seen a single time; roughly 1.7% belongs to the top ten. The TCR originated in a woman aged 18-29 years. The sample taken for sequencing was peripheral blood mononuclear cells (PBMCs). This sequence joins TRBV5-6 and TRBJ2-1; D gene uncertain. CDR3 sequence: CASSLGNEQFF. The CDR3 DNA sequence: TGTGCCAGCAGCTTGGGCAATGAGCAGTTCTTC.